Listed below are T cell receptor beta chains from one sample, sequenced in a study of early T cells in non-severe SARS-CoV-2 infection. TCRdb fed the 5' RACE reads into MiXCR, producing one record per CDR3 protein. The profile covers tens of thousands of distinct CDR3 sequences, with around 12% appearing a single time and around 2.9% taken by the ten largest. The source was whole blood, collected at baseline. The receptors stem from an adult who was a healthcare worker with PCR-confirmed SARS-CoV-2 infection or an uninfected control (not recorded which). The CDR3 runs from the conserved cysteine through the conserved F or W. Fields, in order: CDR3 length, D gene, clone size, J gene, V gene, CDR3 DNA, CDR3 protein. The D gene is left open where the match is weak. Some rows have no size entry. The others give once, few or many, or a class for an expanded clone.

len: 13
d_gene: .
abundance: .
j_gene: TRBJ2-1
v_gene: TRBV29-1
CDR3nt: TGCAGCGTTGAAGGTGCGGGGATCAATGAGCAGTTCTTC
CDR3aa: CSVEGAGINEQFF

len: 15
d_gene: .
abundance: .
j_gene: TRBJ2-3
v_gene: TRBV7-8
CDR3nt: TGTGCCAGCAGCTTAAGGGCAGCCAGCACAGATACGCAGTATTTT
CDR3aa: CASSLRAASTDTQYF

len: 14
d_gene: .
abundance: .
j_gene: TRBJ2-7
v_gene: TRBV2
CDR3nt: TGTGCCAGCAGACCTACAACTTTTCTCTACGAGCAGTACTTC
CDR3aa: CASRPTTFLYEQYF

len: 12
d_gene: .
abundance: many
j_gene: TRBJ1-5
v_gene: TRBV7-8
CDR3nt: TGTGCCAGCAGCCAGAGGGGCCAGCCCCAGCATTTT
CDR3aa: CASSQRGQPQHF

len: 13
d_gene: .
abundance: .
j_gene: TRBJ2-1
v_gene: TRBV2
CDR3nt: TGTGCCAGCAGCCCCAACGAAGGGGATCAGCAGTTCTTC
CDR3aa: CASSPNEGDQQFF

len: 14
d_gene: .
abundance: .
j_gene: TRBJ1-1
v_gene: TRBV19
CDR3nt: TGTGCCAGTAGTATGGGGGGGACGTGGACTGAAGCTTTCTTT
CDR3aa: CASSMGGTWTEAFF

len: 11
d_gene: .
abundance: .
j_gene: TRBJ2-3
v_gene: TRBV20-1
CDR3nt: TGCAGTGCGGGAACTAGAGATACGCAGTATTTT
CDR3aa: CSAGTRDTQYF

len: 13
d_gene: .
abundance: .
j_gene: TRBJ2-7
v_gene: TRBV6-2/TRBV6-3
CDR3nt: TGTGCCAGCAGTTCCCGGGGCCAGACGATGCAGTACTTC
CDR3aa: CASSSRGQTMQYF

len: 14
d_gene: .
abundance: .
j_gene: TRBJ1-5
v_gene: TRBV7-9
CDR3nt: TGTGCCAGCAGCTTGGGTCAGGGCGATCAGCCCCAGCATTTT
CDR3aa: CASSLGQGDQPQHF

len: 16
d_gene: TRBD2
abundance: .
j_gene: TRBJ2-7
v_gene: TRBV7-6
CDR3nt: TGTGCCAGCAGCTTAGCGGGACGGGGGGGCCGCCACGAGCAGTACTTC
CDR3aa: CASSLAGRGGRHEQYF

len: 13
d_gene: .
abundance: few
j_gene: TRBJ2-2
v_gene: TRBV11-3
CDR3nt: TGTGCCAGCAGCGTAAATAGCGCCGGGGAGCTGTTTTTT
CDR3aa: CASSVNSAGELFF

len: 14
d_gene: TRBD1
abundance: .
j_gene: TRBJ1-2
v_gene: TRBV11-2
CDR3nt: TGTGCCAGCAGCCCACTACAGGGGAGGCGAGGCTACACCTTC
CDR3aa: CASSPLQGRRGYTF

len: 16
d_gene: TRBD1
abundance: .
j_gene: TRBJ1-5
v_gene: TRBV6-5
CDR3nt: TGTGCCAGCAGCCCCGGACAGGGCAGGTTAAATCAGCCCCAGCATTTT
CDR3aa: CASSPGQGRLNQPQHF

len: 16
d_gene: .
abundance: few
j_gene: TRBJ1-5
v_gene: TRBV10-2
CDR3nt: TGCGCCAGCTGGGAGGGGGTAAAATTAGGCAATCAGCCCCAGCATTTT
CDR3aa: CASWEGVKLGNQPQHF

len: 14
d_gene: TRBD1
abundance: few
j_gene: TRBJ1-1
v_gene: TRBV2
CDR3nt: TGTGCCAGCAGTGGGACAGGGGGCGAGTCTGAAGCTTTCTTT
CDR3aa: CASSGTGGESEAFF

len: 15
d_gene: TRBD1
abundance: few
j_gene: TRBJ2-7
v_gene: TRBV11-2
CDR3nt: TGTGCCAGCAGCCTCGGACAGGGCAGTAAGTACGAGCAGTACTTC
CDR3aa: CASSLGQGSKYEQYF